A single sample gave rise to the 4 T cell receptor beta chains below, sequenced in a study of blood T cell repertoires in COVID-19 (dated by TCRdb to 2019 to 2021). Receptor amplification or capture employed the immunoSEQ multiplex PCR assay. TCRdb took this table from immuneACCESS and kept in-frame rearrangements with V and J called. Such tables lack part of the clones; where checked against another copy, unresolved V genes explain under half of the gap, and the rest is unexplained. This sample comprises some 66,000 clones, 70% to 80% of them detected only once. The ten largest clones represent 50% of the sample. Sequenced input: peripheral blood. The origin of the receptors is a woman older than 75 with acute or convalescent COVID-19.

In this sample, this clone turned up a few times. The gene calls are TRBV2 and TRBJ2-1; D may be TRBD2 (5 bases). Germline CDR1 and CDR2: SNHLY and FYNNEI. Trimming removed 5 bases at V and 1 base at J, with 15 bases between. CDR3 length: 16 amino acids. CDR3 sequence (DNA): TGTGCCAGCAGTCAAGTTGACTACCTGTCCTACAATGAGCAGTTCTTC. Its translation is CASSQVDYLSYNEQFF.

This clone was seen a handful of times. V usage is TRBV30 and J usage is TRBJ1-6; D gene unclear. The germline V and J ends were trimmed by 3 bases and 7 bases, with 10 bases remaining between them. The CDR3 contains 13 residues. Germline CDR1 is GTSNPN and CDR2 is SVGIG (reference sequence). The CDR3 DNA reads TGTGCCTGGAGGCGGCTCTCCAATTCACCCCTCCACTTT. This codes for CAWRRLSNSPLHF.

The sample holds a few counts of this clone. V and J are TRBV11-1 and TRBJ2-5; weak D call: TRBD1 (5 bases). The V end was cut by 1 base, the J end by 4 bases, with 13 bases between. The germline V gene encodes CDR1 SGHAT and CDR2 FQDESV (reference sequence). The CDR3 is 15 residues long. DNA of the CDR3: TGTGCCAGCAGCTTAGACGGACAAAGGGCAGAGACCCAGTACTTC. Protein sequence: CASSLDGQRAETQYF.

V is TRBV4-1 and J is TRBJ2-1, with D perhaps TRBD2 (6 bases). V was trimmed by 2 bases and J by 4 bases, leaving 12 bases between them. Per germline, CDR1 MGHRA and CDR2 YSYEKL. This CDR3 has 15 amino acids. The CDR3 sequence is CASSQPGDPYNEQFF. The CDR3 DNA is TGCGCCAGCAGCCAACCGGGAGACCCTTACAATGAGCAGTTCTTC.